The rows below give T cell receptor beta chains drawn from one sample of a study of blood T cell repertoires in COVID-19. TCRdb keeps only in-frame clones here, not all; method: immunoSEQ multiplex PCR. The table lists some 150,000 clones, approximately 91% of them singletons, with under 3% in the top ten. The sequencing sample was made of peripheral blood. The receptors shown here come from a human donor in a cohort sampled during active COVID-19. CDR3s include the opening cysteine and the closing phenylalanine or tryptophan. The order of the fields is D gene, V gene, clone size, CDR3 length, J gene, CDR3 protein, CDR3 DNA. D genes are given only for firm matches. A row's size may be missing; if present it is once, few, many or a size class.

D: TRBD1; V: TRBV30; size: NA; length: 15; J: TRBJ2-2; CDR3: CAWSGDRGRTGELFF; DNA: TGTGCCTGGAGTGGGGACAGGGGGCGAACCGGGGAGCTGTTTTTT
D: NA; V: TRBV6-5; size: NA; length: 15; J: TRBJ1-6; CDR3: CASSLEGGAGSPLHF; DNA: TGTGCCAGCAGCCTTGAGGGGGGGGCGGGTTCACCCCTCCACTTT
D: TRBD1; V: TRBV11-1; size: NA; length: 15; J: TRBJ2-7; CDR3: CASSYKTGGNYEQYF; DNA: TGTGCCAGCAGCTATAAAACAGGGGGCAACTACGAGCAGTACTTC
D: TRBD2; V: TRBV19; size: NA; length: 16; J: TRBJ2-3; CDR3: CASSIGLAGPTDTQYF; DNA: TGTGCCAGTAGTATTGGTCTAGCGGGACCCACAGATACGCAGTATTTT
D: NA; V: TRBV7-2; size: many; length: 13; J: TRBJ1-6; CDR3: CASSWDTSSPLHF; DNA: TGTGCCAGCAGCTGGGACACAAGTTCACCCCTCCACTTT
D: NA; V: TRBV14; size: NA; length: 12; J: TRBJ1-2; CDR3: CASSPSHYGYTF; DNA: TGTGCCAGCAGCCCCTCTCACTATGGCTACACCTTC
D: TRBD1; V: TRBV28; size: NA; length: 13; J: TRBJ2-1; CDR3: CASGGQAHNEQFF; DNA: TGTGCCAGCGGAGGACAGGCTCACAATGAGCAGTTCTTC
D: NA; V: TRBV5-1; size: NA; length: 15; J: TRBJ2-1; CDR3: CASSFRQAIYDEQFF; DNA: TGCGCCAGCAGCTTCCGACAGGCCATATATGATGAGCAGTTCTTC
D: TRBD2; V: TRBV5-6; size: NA; length: 14; J: TRBJ2-1; CDR3: CASSFPGLANEQFF; DNA: TGTGCCAGCAGCTTCCCGGGACTAGCAAATGAGCAGTTCTTC
D: NA; V: TRBV5-4; size: NA; length: 12; J: TRBJ2-1; CDR3: CASSLTQGKQFF; DNA: TGTGCCAGCAGCTTGACCCAGGGGAAGCAGTTCTTC
D: NA; V: TRBV9; size: NA; length: 12; J: TRBJ2-3; CDR3: CASSVASDTQYF; DNA: TGTGCCAGCAGCGTAGCATCAGATACGCAGTATTTT
D: NA; V: TRBV19; size: NA; length: 13; J: TRBJ1-5; CDR3: CASSITQNQPQHF; DNA: TGTGCCAGTAGTATAACCCAGAATCAGCCCCAGCATTTT
D: TRBD2; V: TRBV4-1; size: NA; length: 18; J: TRBJ2-5; CDR3: CASSSEGLAGGGKETQYF; DNA: TGCGCCAGCAGTTCCGAGGGACTAGCGGGAGGGGGGAAAGAGACCCAGTACTTC
D: TRBD2; V: TRBV6-2/TRBV6-3; size: NA; length: 16; J: TRBJ2-1; CDR3: CASSDSRGGLLDEQFF; DNA: TGTGCCAGCAGCGATTCGCGGGGGGGCCTGCTAGACGAGCAGTTCTTC
D: NA; V: TRBV15; size: NA; length: 15; J: TRBJ2-3; CDR3: CATSRFSGSTDTQYF; DNA: TGTGCCACCAGCAGATTCTCAGGTAGCACAGATACGCAGTATTTT
D: NA; V: TRBV5-4; size: NA; length: 15; J: TRBJ2-3; CDR3: CASSPGGAATDTQYF; DNA: TGTGCCAGCAGCCCCGGTGGGGCGGCCACAGATACGCAGTATTTT
D: TRBD1; V: TRBV11-2; size: NA; length: 16; J: TRBJ2-1; CDR3: CASSLILGQGVNEQFF; DNA: TGTGCCAGCAGCTTAATTCTTGGGCAGGGGGTAAATGAGCAGTTCTTC
D: TRBD2; V: TRBV27; size: NA; length: 16; J: TRBJ2-3; CDR3: CASSSHSSGRGDTQYF; DNA: TGTGCCAGCAGTTCACATTCTAGCGGGAGAGGAGATACGCAGTATTTT
D: TRBD1; V: TRBV5-1; size: NA; length: 15; J: TRBJ2-5; CDR3: CASSWGQGKEETQYF; DNA: TGCGCCAGCAGCTGGGGACAGGGTAAAGAAGAGACCCAGTACTTC
D: TRBD1; V: TRBV4-1; size: NA; length: 15; J: TRBJ1-5; CDR3: CASSRGQGPYQPQHF; DNA: TGCGCCAGCAGCCGCGGACAGGGCCCCTATCAGCCCCAGCATTTT
D: TRBD1; V: TRBV5-5; size: NA; length: 16; J: TRBJ2-3; CDR3: CASSPITGASTDTQYF; DNA: TGTGCCAGCAGCCCGATTACAGGGGCTAGCACAGATACGCAGTATTTT
D: NA; V: TRBV28; size: NA; length: 18; J: TRBJ1-5; CDR3: CASSSAFRSRGRDQPQHF; DNA: TGTGCCAGCAGTTCAGCGTTCCGTAGCAGGGGAAGGGATCAGCCCCAGCATTTT
D: NA; V: TRBV27; size: NA; length: 15; J: TRBJ1-1; CDR3: CASSNLPGSNTEAFF; DNA: TGTGCCAGCAGTAATTTACCCGGGTCGAACACTGAAGCTTTCTTT
D: TRBD1; V: TRBV5-4; size: NA; length: 14; J: TRBJ1-2; CDR3: CASRHPDRGNGYTF; DNA: TGTGCCAGCAGACACCCCGACAGGGGGAATGGCTACACCTTC
D: NA; V: TRBV19; size: NA; length: 13; J: TRBJ2-1; CDR3: CASSMNRDNEQFF; DNA: TGTGCCAGTAGTATGAACCGAGACAATGAGCAGTTCTTC
D: TRBD2; V: TRBV2; size: NA; length: 15; J: TRBJ2-3; CDR3: CASSTSGIGTDTQYF; DNA: TGTGCCAGCAGTACTAGCGGGATTGGCACAGATACGCAGTATTTT
D: NA; V: TRBV27; size: NA; length: 13; J: TRBJ2-7; CDR3: CASSFGRSYEQYF; DNA: TGTGCCAGCAGTTTCGGCAGGTCTTACGAGCAGTACTTC
D: NA; V: TRBV7-2; size: NA; length: 17; J: TRBJ1-1; CDR3: CASSPSILRSRGTEAFF; DNA: TGTGCCAGCAGTCCTTCCATTCTTAGATCCAGGGGCACTGAAGCTTTCTTT
D: TRBD1; V: TRBV5-1; size: NA; length: 17; J: TRBJ1-1; CDR3: CASSPWARGARDAEAFF; DNA: TGCGCCAGCAGCCCTTGGGCCAGGGGGGCGCGAGACGCTGAAGCTTTCTTT
D: TRBD2; V: TRBV6-5; size: few; length: 15; J: TRBJ2-1; CDR3: CASSPNSGGANEQFF; DNA: TGTGCCAGCAGTCCAAATAGCGGGGGGGCCAATGAGCAGTTCTTC
D: NA; V: TRBV5-1; size: few; length: 16; J: TRBJ2-2; CDR3: CASSAPGLRTTGELFF; DNA: TGCGCCAGCAGCGCCCCGGGACTGAGAACGACCGGGGAGCTGTTTTTT
D: NA; V: TRBV6-1; size: NA; length: 15; J: TRBJ1-3; CDR3: CASSEQGFSGNTIYF; DNA: TGTGCCAGCAGTGAACAGGGGTTCTCTGGAAACACCATATATTTT
D: TRBD1; V: TRBV28; size: NA; length: 15; J: TRBJ1-5; CDR3: CASRSGTGGNQPQHF; DNA: TGTGCCAGCAGGTCCGGGACAGGGGGCAATCAGCCCCAGCATTTT
D: NA; V: TRBV4-3; size: NA; length: 13; J: TRBJ2-1; CDR3: CASSQGPRDEQFF; DNA: TGCGCCAGCAGCCAAGGGCCCAGGGATGAGCAGTTCTTC
D: TRBD2; V: TRBV19; size: NA; length: 15; J: TRBJ2-3; CDR3: CASSTTSGGTDTQYF; DNA: TGTGCCAGTAGTACTACTAGCGGGGGGACAGATACGCAGTATTTT
D: TRBD1; V: TRBV25-1; size: once; length: 16; J: TRBJ2-2; CDR3: CASSFAGTGNTGELFF; DNA: TGTGCCAGCAGTTTCGCCGGGACAGGGAACACCGGGGAGCTGTTTTTT
D: NA; V: TRBV28; size: NA; length: 16; J: TRBJ2-6; CDR3: CASSFLGGSGANVLTF; DNA: TGTGCCAGCAGTTTCCTGGGGGGCTCTGGGGCCAACGTCCTGACTTTC
D: TRBD1; V: TRBV30; size: once; length: 16; J: TRBJ1-5; CDR3: CAWSANRGLVRQPQHF; DNA: TGTGCCTGGAGTGCTAACAGGGGGCTAGTGAGGCAGCCCCAGCATTTT
D: NA; V: TRBV11-3; size: NA; length: 15; J: TRBJ2-2; CDR3: CASSFGGLNTGELFF; DNA: TGTGCCAGCAGCTTTGGGGGCCTGAACACCGGGGAGCTGTTTTTT
D: TRBD1; V: TRBV5-1; size: NA; length: 14; J: TRBJ2-3; CDR3: CASSSGQGVDTQYF; DNA: TGCGCCAGCAGCTCGGGACAGGGGGTGGATACGCAGTATTTT
D: TRBD1; V: TRBV7-8; size: NA; length: 16; J: TRBJ1-6; CDR3: CASSSYQGANNSPLHF; DNA: TGTGCCAGCAGCTCCTACCAGGGGGCGAATAATTCACCCCTCCACTTT
D: TRBD1; V: TRBV4-3; size: NA; length: 18; J: TRBJ1-2; CDR3: CASSPWTPGTAEHYGYTF; DNA: TGCGCCAGCAGCCCCTGGACCCCGGGGACAGCCGAGCACTATGGCTACACCTTC
D: TRBD1; V: TRBV15; size: NA; length: 19; J: TRBJ2-6; CDR3: CATSGPGQGGLFGANVLTF; DNA: TGTGCCACCAGCGGACCGGGACAGGGCGGTCTGTTTGGGGCCAACGTCCTGACTTTC
D: TRBD1; V: TRBV19; size: once; length: 13; J: TRBJ2-1; CDR3: CASGQAPNNEQFF; DNA: TGTGCCTCGGGACAGGCCCCCAACAATGAGCAGTTCTTC
D: TRBD2; V: TRBV18; size: NA; length: 14; J: TRBJ2-2; CDR3: CASQSGSSTGELFF; DNA: TGTGCCAGTCAGAGCGGGAGTTCAACCGGGGAGCTGTTTTTT
D: NA; V: TRBV6-1; size: few; length: 17; J: TRBJ2-6; CDR3: CASSEGLGGSGANVLTF; DNA: TGTGCCAGCAGTGAAGGCCTCGGAGGCTCTGGGGCCAACGTCCTGACTTTC
D: NA; V: TRBV29-1; size: NA; length: 14; J: TRBJ1-2; CDR3: CSALQGGADGGYTF; DNA: TGCAGCGCCTTGCAGGGAGGGGCTGATGGTGGCTACACCTTC
D: NA; V: TRBV11-3; size: NA; length: 13; J: TRBJ2-3; CDR3: CASSPRGGSTQYF; DNA: TGTGCCAGCAGCCCCAGGGGCGGGAGTACGCAGTATTTT
D: NA; V: TRBV20-1; size: NA; length: 14; J: TRBJ1-3; CDR3: CSASVDATGNTIYF; DNA: TGCAGTGCTAGTGTTGATGCGACTGGAAACACCATATATTTT
D: TRBD2; V: TRBV28; size: NA; length: 15; J: TRBJ2-7; CDR3: CASSTRTSGLYEQYF; DNA: TGTGCCAGCAGTACCCGGACTAGCGGATTATACGAGCAGTACTTC
D: TRBD1; V: TRBV19; size: NA; length: 15; J: TRBJ1-4; CDR3: CASRTGRVLNEKLFF; DNA: TGTGCCAGCCGGACAGGGAGGGTCCTCAATGAAAAACTGTTTTTT
D: TRBD1; V: TRBV30; size: NA; length: 13; J: TRBJ1-6; CDR3: CAWHDRANSPLHF; DNA: TGTGCCTGGCACGACAGGGCTAATTCACCCCTCCACTTT
D: NA; V: TRBV27; size: NA; length: 12; J: TRBJ2-7; CDR3: CASSPGQGEQYF; DNA: TGTGCCAGCAGTCCGGGACAAGGCGAGCAGTACTTC
D: NA; V: TRBV6-5; size: NA; length: 14; J: TRBJ2-2; CDR3: CALQALLYTGELFF; DNA: TGTGCCCTCCAGGCGCTTTTGTACACCGGGGAGCTGTTTTTT